A single sample gave rise to the 3 T cell receptor beta chains below, sequenced in a study of blood T cell repertoires in COVID-19 (dated by TCRdb to 2019 to 2021). The method behind the library was the immunoSEQ multiplex PCR assay. TCRdb carries this immuneACCESS record with in-frame sequences only. Its versions omit some clonotypes, under half of them owing to an unresolved V gene in the studies checked, with the rest unexplained. The sample table shows roughly 200,000 clones, and roughly 85% are seen once. The ten largest clones take up roughly 8.2% of the sample. Material for sequencing was peripheral blood. These receptors were collected from a woman aged 55-70 years with acute or convalescent COVID-19.

The chain employs TRBV6-1 and TRBJ2-1; 9 bases match TRBD2. Losses at the gene ends were 8 bases for V and 1 base for J; bases not matched to a gene: 12. This CDR3 spans 17 amino acids. CDR1 MNHNS and CDR2 SASEGT come from the germline V gene. Here the CDR3 DNA reads TGTGCCAGCGGTGCGAGCGGGAGGTGGCCTTCCTACAATGAGCAGTTCTTC. Amino acids: CASGASGRWPSYNEQFF.

In this sample, this clone turned up once. CDR3: CAISETANTEAFF. The CDR3 bases are TGTGCCATCAGTGAAACAGCGAACACTGAAGCTTTCTTT. This chain uses TRBV10-3 with TRBJ1-1; no firm D call. Germline CDR1 and CDR2: ENHRY and SYGVKD. This CDR3 contains 13 residues. Deletions cut 3 bases from V and 1 base from J, with 6 bases between.

This clone has just one count. The rearrangement uses TRBV13 and TRBJ2-7; perhaps TRBD2 as D (5 bases). The V and J ends lost 4 bases and 0 bases respectively, with 16 bases between them. Germline V gives CDR1 PRHDT, CDR2 FYEKMQ (reference sequence). There are 16 residues in the CDR3. CDR3 in DNA: TGTGCCAGCAGCTCCTACAGCGGTAGGAGCTCCTACGAGCAGTACTTC. This codes for CASSSYSGRSSYEQYF.